Described below is a single T cell receptor (beta chain) sequence and its context. Its antigen is unknown. A clone one base away is much larger, so this may be a read error. The study drew donors from healthy Caucasian individuals in Russia aged roughly 6 to 90. Drawn from each donor were 9 to 10 milliliters of peripheral blood. Extractions gave at least 5 micrograms of total RNA per sample. There are 12 residues in the CDR3. PCR was performed a second time for about 7 to 12 cycles using a sample-barcoded 5' primer and a J-beta primer mix. TCRdb redid the calling of the 5' RACE reads with MiXCR, one entry per CDR3 protein. The sample has approximately 1.5 million distinct CDR3 sequences, roughly a third seen once. The data were obtained in a study of blood T cells in healthy people across ages. Broader study findings: Possibly confounding the expanded clonotype changes was the fact that donor CMV status was unknown.

The TCR comes from a woman aged 25 to 45 in good health. The V and J genes are TRBV12-3 or TRBV12-4 and TRBJ2-3, with D uncertain. Sequencing used blood. CDR3 nucleotides: TGTGTCAGCAGTTTGTACGGAGATACGCAGTATTTT. Translation: CVSSLYGDTQYF.